A selection of T cell receptor beta chains follows, all from one sample in a study of Ad26.COV2.S vaccination and SARS-CoV-2 variants. Profiled with immunoSEQ multiplex PCR; TCRdb holds only in-frame clones, not every one. This sample has about 350,000 clones, with 86% found just once. The sequenced sample was peripheral blood, obtained in a trial of Ad26.COV2.S vaccine versus placebo. The origin of the receptors is a person between 18 and 65 years old who received the Ad26.COV2.S COVID-19 vaccine or a placebo. The CDR3 runs from the conserved cysteine through the conserved F or W. The D gene is left open where the match is weak. Not all rows give a size; the values are once, few, many and, for expanded clones, a class.

CDR3 protein: CASSLVVRQNNEQFF
CDR3 DNA: TGTGCCAGCAGCTTAGTTGTACGCCAGAACAATGAGCAGTTCTTC
V gene: TRBV7-2
J gene: TRBJ2-1
D gene: -
clone size: few

CDR3 protein: CASTPGSVGANVLTF
CDR3 DNA: TGTGCCAGCACTCCAGGGTCCGTCGGGGCCAACGTCCTGACTTTC
V gene: TRBV6-5
J gene: TRBJ2-6
D gene: -
clone size: -

CDR3 protein: CATSASKREETQYF
CDR3 DNA: TGTGCCACCAGTGCGTCGAAACGAGAAGAGACCCAGTACTTC
V gene: TRBV24-1
J gene: TRBJ2-5
D gene: -
clone size: -

CDR3 protein: CASSEWGQGVSHEQFF
CDR3 DNA: TGTGCCAGCAGTGAATGGGGACAGGGGGTCTCCCATGAGCAGTTCTTC
V gene: TRBV2
J gene: TRBJ2-1
D gene: TRBD1
clone size: -

CDR3 protein: CASSKETEAFF
CDR3 DNA: TGTGCCAGCAGCAAGGAGACTGAAGCTTTCTTT
V gene: TRBV5-6
J gene: TRBJ1-1
D gene: -
clone size: -

CDR3 protein: CASSNPGGPTDTQYF
CDR3 DNA: TGTGCCAGCTCCAATCCAGGGGGCCCAACAGATACGCAGTATTTT
V gene: TRBV6-5
J gene: TRBJ2-3
D gene: TRBD1
clone size: -

CDR3 protein: CASSPGNSYEQYF
CDR3 DNA: TGTGCCAGCTCACCGGGGAACTCCTACGAGCAGTACTTC
V gene: TRBV18
J gene: TRBJ2-7
D gene: -
clone size: -

CDR3 protein: CASHRTGEEKLFF
CDR3 DNA: TGTGCCAGCCACCGGACAGGGGAAGAAAAACTGTTTTTT
V gene: TRBV27
J gene: TRBJ1-4
D gene: TRBD1
clone size: -

CDR3 protein: CASSPWGVGDEKLFF
CDR3 DNA: TGTGCCAGCAGCCCGTGGGGGGTCGGGGATGAAAAACTGTTTTTT
V gene: TRBV5-6
J gene: TRBJ1-4
D gene: -
clone size: -

CDR3 protein: CASSPRLAGGYEQFF
CDR3 DNA: TGTGCCAGCAGCCCCAGACTAGCGGGAGGGTATGAGCAGTTCTTC
V gene: TRBV9
J gene: TRBJ2-1
D gene: TRBD2
clone size: -

CDR3 protein: CASSLTGGSPLHF
CDR3 DNA: TGTGCCAGCAGCTTAACAGGGGGTTCACCCCTCCACTTT
V gene: TRBV7-3
J gene: TRBJ1-6
D gene: -
clone size: -

CDR3 protein: CASSQGTPVDTQYF
CDR3 DNA: TGCGCCAGCAGCCAGGGGACTCCTGTGGATACGCAGTATTTT
V gene: TRBV4-1
J gene: TRBJ2-3
D gene: -
clone size: -

CDR3 protein: CASSPKISGNSGDTEAFF
CDR3 DNA: TGCGCCAGCAGCCCCAAGATTTCCGGGAACTCGGGGGACACTGAAGCTTTCTTT
V gene: TRBV4-3
J gene: TRBJ1-1
D gene: -
clone size: -

CDR3 protein: CAISESTGTDTQYF
CDR3 DNA: TGTGCCATCAGTGAGTCTACCGGCACAGATACGCAGTATTTT
V gene: TRBV10-3
J gene: TRBJ2-3
D gene: -
clone size: -

CDR3 protein: CASSRRQTRYDTEAFF
CDR3 DNA: TGTGCCAGCAGCCGGCGACAGACCCGTTACGACACTGAAGCTTTCTTT
V gene: TRBV7-9
J gene: TRBJ1-1
D gene: -
clone size: few

CDR3 protein: CASSSRAGEQYF
CDR3 DNA: TGTGCCAGCAGCTCCCGGGCTGGTGAGCAGTACTTC
V gene: TRBV4-2
J gene: TRBJ2-7
D gene: -
clone size: -

CDR3 protein: CASSQGLLNTGELFF
CDR3 DNA: TGTGCCAGCAGCCAAGGACTGCTGAACACCGGGGAGCTGTTTTTT
V gene: TRBV14
J gene: TRBJ2-2
D gene: -
clone size: -

CDR3 protein: CATSRNSGLQETQYF
CDR3 DNA: TGTGCCACCAGTCGGAATAGCGGGCTCCAAGAGACCCAGTACTTC
V gene: TRBV24-1
J gene: TRBJ2-5
D gene: TRBD2
clone size: -

CDR3 protein: CASSSGHEESPLHF
CDR3 DNA: TGTGCCAGTTCCTCGGGACACGAAGAGTCACCCCTCCACTTT
V gene: TRBV6-5
J gene: TRBJ1-6
D gene: -
clone size: -

CDR3 protein: CASSYSAPRYNQPQHF
CDR3 DNA: TGTGCCAGCAGTTACTCAGCCCCCAGGTACAATCAGCCCCAGCATTTT
V gene: TRBV6-2/TRBV6-3
J gene: TRBJ1-5
D gene: -
clone size: -

CDR3 protein: CASLGYEQYF
CDR3 DNA: TGTGCCAGCCTCGGTTACGAGCAGTACTTC
V gene: TRBV28
J gene: TRBJ2-7
D gene: -
clone size: -

CDR3 protein: CASSQDYDPGPYEQYF
CDR3 DNA: TGTGCCAGCAGCCAAGACTATGACCCGGGGCCCTACGAGCAGTACTTC
V gene: TRBV4-2
J gene: TRBJ2-7
D gene: -
clone size: -

CDR3 protein: CASSGQGDGALFF
CDR3 DNA: TGTGCCAGCAGTGGTCAGGGGGACGGGGCGCTGTTTTTT
V gene: TRBV12-3/TRBV12-4
J gene: TRBJ1-4
D gene: TRBD1
clone size: -

CDR3 protein: CASSRRQGTTGELFF
CDR3 DNA: TGTGCCAGTAGTAGAAGACAGGGAACCACCGGGGAGCTGTTTTTT
V gene: TRBV19
J gene: TRBJ2-2
D gene: TRBD1
clone size: -

CDR3 protein: CASRGSSGFTDTQYF
CDR3 DNA: TGTGCCAGCAGGGGGTCCTCAGGGTTCACAGATACGCAGTATTTT
V gene: TRBV2
J gene: TRBJ2-3
D gene: -
clone size: -

CDR3 protein: CASRGRQGADNEQFF
CDR3 DNA: TGCGCCAGCAGAGGTAGACAGGGGGCGGACAATGAGCAGTTCTTC
V gene: TRBV5-1
J gene: TRBJ2-1
D gene: TRBD1
clone size: -

CDR3 protein: CASGWGGSYNSPLHF
CDR3 DNA: TGTGCCAGCGGCTGGGGGGGCTCCTATAATTCACCCCTCCACTTT
V gene: TRBV25-1
J gene: TRBJ1-6
D gene: -
clone size: -

CDR3 protein: CAWSTYELVYEQYF
CDR3 DNA: TGTGCCTGGAGTACATACGAACTAGTCTACGAGCAGTACTTC
V gene: TRBV30
J gene: TRBJ2-7
D gene: -
clone size: -

CDR3 protein: CASSFRGNTEAFF
CDR3 DNA: TGTGCCAGCAGTTTCCGGGGAAACACTGAAGCTTTCTTT
V gene: TRBV12-3/TRBV12-4
J gene: TRBJ1-1
D gene: -
clone size: -

CDR3 protein: CASSLDRGDEKLFF
CDR3 DNA: TGCGCCAGCAGCTTGGACAGGGGGGACGAAAAACTGTTTTTT
V gene: TRBV5-1
J gene: TRBJ1-4
D gene: TRBD1
clone size: -

CDR3 protein: CASSPGLSGTEAFF
CDR3 DNA: TGTGCCAGCAGCCCCGGACTATCGGGCACTGAAGCTTTCTTT
V gene: TRBV7-9
J gene: TRBJ1-1
D gene: -
clone size: -

CDR3 protein: CASSQEGYEQYF
CDR3 DNA: TGCGCCAGCAGCCAAGAAGGGTACGAGCAGTACTTC
V gene: TRBV4-1
J gene: TRBJ2-7
D gene: -
clone size: -

CDR3 protein: CASTGTNTEAFF
CDR3 DNA: TGCGCCAGCACGGGTACGAACACTGAAGCTTTCTTT
V gene: TRBV4-3
J gene: TRBJ1-1
D gene: -
clone size: -

CDR3 protein: CSASEGSWPSTDTQYF
CDR3 DNA: TGCAGTGCTAGTGAGGGGAGCTGGCCTAGCACAGATACGCAGTATTTT
V gene: TRBV20-1
J gene: TRBJ2-3
D gene: -
clone size: few

CDR3 protein: CASSQDRVLYGYTF
CDR3 DNA: TGTGCCAGCAGCCAAGACCGAGTACTCTATGGCTACACCTTC
V gene: TRBV14
J gene: TRBJ1-2
D gene: -
clone size: -

CDR3 protein: CASSETADYEQYF
CDR3 DNA: TGTGCCAGCAGTGAAACGGCTGATTACGAGCAGTACTTC
V gene: TRBV25-1
J gene: TRBJ2-7
D gene: -
clone size: -

CDR3 protein: CATSPRGVNTEAFF
CDR3 DNA: TGTGCCACCAGTCCCAGAGGAGTCAACACTGAAGCTTTCTTT
V gene: TRBV24-1
J gene: TRBJ1-1
D gene: -
clone size: -

CDR3 protein: CASIVGSGETQYF
CDR3 DNA: TGTGCCAGCATCGTGGGGTCGGGGGAGACCCAGTACTTC
V gene: TRBV7-9
J gene: TRBJ2-5
D gene: -
clone size: once

CDR3 protein: CASTPAGSYEQYF
CDR3 DNA: TGTGCCAGCACTCCGGCAGGGAGCTACGAGCAGTACTTC
V gene: TRBV12-3/TRBV12-4
J gene: TRBJ2-7
D gene: -
clone size: -

CDR3 protein: CATSEPGSLGGYTF
CDR3 DNA: TGTGCCACCAGTGAGCCCGGGTCCCTGGGTGGCTACACCTTC
V gene: TRBV24-1
J gene: TRBJ1-2
D gene: -
clone size: -

CDR3 protein: CASRTAGGRNDQPQHF
CDR3 DNA: TGTGCCAGCAGGACCGCCGGGGGTCGGAACGATCAGCCCCAGCATTTT
V gene: TRBV28
J gene: TRBJ1-5
D gene: -
clone size: -

CDR3 protein: CASSGQGTNEKLFF
CDR3 DNA: TGTGCCAGCAGCGGACAGGGCACTAATGAAAAACTGTTTTTT
V gene: TRBV27
J gene: TRBJ1-4
D gene: TRBD1
clone size: -

CDR3 protein: CASSPRPTWGGEQYF
CDR3 DNA: TGTGCCAGCAGTCCTCGACCTACATGGGGAGGCGAGCAGTACTTC
V gene: TRBV28
J gene: TRBJ2-7
D gene: -
clone size: -

CDR3 protein: CASSSGQGTNQPQHF
CDR3 DNA: TGTGCCAGCAGTTCGGGACAGGGTACCAATCAGCCCCAGCATTTT
V gene: TRBV9
J gene: TRBJ1-5
D gene: TRBD1
clone size: -

CDR3 protein: CASGPGAQETQYF
CDR3 DNA: TGCGCCAGCGGGCCGGGGGCCCAAGAGACCCAGTACTTC
V gene: TRBV5-1
J gene: TRBJ2-5
D gene: -
clone size: -